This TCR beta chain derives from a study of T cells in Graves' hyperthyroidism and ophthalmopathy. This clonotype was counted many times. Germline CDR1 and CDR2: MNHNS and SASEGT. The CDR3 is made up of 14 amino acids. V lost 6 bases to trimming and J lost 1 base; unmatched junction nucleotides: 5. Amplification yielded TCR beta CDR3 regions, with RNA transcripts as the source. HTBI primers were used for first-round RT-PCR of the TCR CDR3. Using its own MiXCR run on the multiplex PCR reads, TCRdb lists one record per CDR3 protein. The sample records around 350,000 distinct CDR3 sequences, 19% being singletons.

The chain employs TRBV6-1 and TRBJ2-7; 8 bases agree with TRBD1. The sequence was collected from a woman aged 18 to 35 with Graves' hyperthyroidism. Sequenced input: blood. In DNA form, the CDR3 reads TGTGCCAGCAGACTGGACAGGGCATCCTACGAGCAGTACTTC. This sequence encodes CASRLDRASYEQYF.